This TCR beta chain stems from a study of Graves' ophthalmopathy and Graves' hyperthyroidism. Findings of the study overall: Discriminating ophthalmopathy from stable hyperthyroidism, a 13-signature model attained a sensitivity of approximately 90% and a specificity of about 81%. Ophthalmopathy progression prediction by the model yielded a sensitivity of approximately 70% and a specificity of approximately 77%.

Moderate-to-severe activity, CAS ≥3, NOSPECS ≥4 and a duration under 3 months were seen in donors with ophthalmopathy. Patients were left out if they had other autoimmune diseases, uncontrolled infections, pregnancy or lactation. About this clonotype itself: The antigen remains undetermined.

Amplified material comprised TCR beta CDR3 regions derived from RNA transcripts. HTBI primers were employed in first-round RT-PCR, then a second-round multiplex PCR followed. One entry per CDR3 protein results from TCRdb running MiXCR on the multiplex PCR reads. The sample records fewer than 250,000 distinct CDR3 sequences, just under 30% being singletons. Trimming took 6 bases from V and 4 from J, leaving 16 bases between them. Germline CDR1 is MNHEY and CDR2 is SVGEGT. This CDR3 has 14 residues. This chain connects TRBV6-2 or TRBV6-3 to TRBJ2-7; D is possibly TRBD2 (5 bases). This receptor was taken from a man aged 45-60 years with Graves' ophthalmopathy. The specimen was peripheral blood. The CDR3 here is CASSLPGEPYEQYF. CDR3 in DNA: TGTGCCAGCAGCCTGCCCGGGGAACCATACGAGCAGTACTTC.